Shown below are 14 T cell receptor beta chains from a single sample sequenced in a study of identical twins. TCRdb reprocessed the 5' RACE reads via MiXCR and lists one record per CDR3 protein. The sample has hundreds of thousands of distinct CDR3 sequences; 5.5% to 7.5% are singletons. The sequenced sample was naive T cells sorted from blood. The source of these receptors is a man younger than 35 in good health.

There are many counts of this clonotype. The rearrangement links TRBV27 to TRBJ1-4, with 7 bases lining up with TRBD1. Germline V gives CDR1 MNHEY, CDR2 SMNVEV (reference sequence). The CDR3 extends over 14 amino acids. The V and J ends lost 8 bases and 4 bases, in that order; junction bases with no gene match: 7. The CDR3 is CASGTGQINEKLFF. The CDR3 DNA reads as TGTGCCAGCGGGACGGGACAGATTAATGAAAAACTGTTTTTT.

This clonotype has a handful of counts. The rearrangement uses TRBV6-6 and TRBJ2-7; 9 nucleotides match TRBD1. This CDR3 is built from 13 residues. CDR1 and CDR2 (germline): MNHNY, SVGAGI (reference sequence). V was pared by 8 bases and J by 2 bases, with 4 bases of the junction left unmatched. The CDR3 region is CASERQGAYEQYF. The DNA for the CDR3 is TGTGCCAGCGAGCGACAGGGGGCCTACGAGCAGTACTTC.

CDR3 loop: CASMWFSYEQYF. The CDR3, as DNA: TGTGCCAGCATGTGGTTCTCCTACGAGCAGTACTTC. The rearrangement uses TRBV2 and TRBJ2-7; D remains unclear. The CDR3 loop spans 12 amino acids. V lost 7 bases and J lost 0, with 7 bases in between. The germline gives CDR1 SNHLY, CDR2 FYNNEI.

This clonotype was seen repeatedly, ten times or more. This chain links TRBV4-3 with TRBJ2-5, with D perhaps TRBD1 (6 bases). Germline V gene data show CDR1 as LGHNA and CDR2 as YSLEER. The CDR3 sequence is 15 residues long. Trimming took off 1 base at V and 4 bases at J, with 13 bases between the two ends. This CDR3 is CASSQGTGTRETQYF. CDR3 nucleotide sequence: TGCGCCAGCAGCCAAGGAACAGGGACCAGAGAGACCCAGTACTTC.

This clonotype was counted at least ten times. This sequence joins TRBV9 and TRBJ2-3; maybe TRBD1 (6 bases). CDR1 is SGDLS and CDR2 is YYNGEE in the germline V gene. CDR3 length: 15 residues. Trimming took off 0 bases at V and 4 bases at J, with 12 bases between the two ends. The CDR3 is CASSVGSGVPDTQYF. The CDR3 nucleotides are TGTGCCAGCAGCGTAGGTTCAGGGGTCCCAGATACGCAGTATTTT.

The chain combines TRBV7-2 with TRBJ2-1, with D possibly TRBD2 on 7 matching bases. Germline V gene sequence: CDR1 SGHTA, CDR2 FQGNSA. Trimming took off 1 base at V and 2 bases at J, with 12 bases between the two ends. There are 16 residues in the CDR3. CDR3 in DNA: TGTGCCAGCAGCTTAGGCTGGGGGGGCCCCTACAATGAGCAGTTCTTC. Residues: CASSLGWGGPYNEQFF. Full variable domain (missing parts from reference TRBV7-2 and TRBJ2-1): GAGVSQSPSNKVTEKGKDVELRCDPISGHTALYWYRQSLGQGLEFLIYFQGNSAPDKSGLPSDRFSAERTGGSVSTLTIQRTQQEDSAVYLCASSLGWGGPYNEQFFGPGTRLTVL.

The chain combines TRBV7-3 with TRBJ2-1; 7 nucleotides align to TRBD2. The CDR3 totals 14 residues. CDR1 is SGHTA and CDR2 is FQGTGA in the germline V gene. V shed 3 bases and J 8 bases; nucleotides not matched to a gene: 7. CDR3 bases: TGTGCCAGCAGCTTTAAGGGCGGGAGCTATGAGCAGTTCTTC. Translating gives CASSFKGGSYEQFF.

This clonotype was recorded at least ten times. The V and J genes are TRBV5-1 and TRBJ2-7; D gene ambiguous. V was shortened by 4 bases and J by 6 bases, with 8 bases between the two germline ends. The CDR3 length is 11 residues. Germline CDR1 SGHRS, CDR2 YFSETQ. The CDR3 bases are TGCGCCAGCAGCATAGGATCCGAGCAGTACTTC. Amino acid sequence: CASSIGSEQYF.

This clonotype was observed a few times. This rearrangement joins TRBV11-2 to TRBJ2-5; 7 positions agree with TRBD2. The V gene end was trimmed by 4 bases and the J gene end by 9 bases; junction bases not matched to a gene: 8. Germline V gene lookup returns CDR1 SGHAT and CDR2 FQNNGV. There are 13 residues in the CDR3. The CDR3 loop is CASSSQDRGAQYF. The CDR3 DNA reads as TGTGCCAGCAGCTCCCAGGACCGGGGGGCCCAGTACTTC.

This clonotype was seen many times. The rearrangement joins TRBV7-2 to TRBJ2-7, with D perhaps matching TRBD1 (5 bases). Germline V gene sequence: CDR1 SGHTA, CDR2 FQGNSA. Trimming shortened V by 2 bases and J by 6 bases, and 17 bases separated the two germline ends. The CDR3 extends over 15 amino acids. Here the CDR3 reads CASSLMAGFTREQYF. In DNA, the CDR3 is TGTGCCAGCAGCTTAATGGCAGGGTTCACTCGCGAGCAGTACTTC. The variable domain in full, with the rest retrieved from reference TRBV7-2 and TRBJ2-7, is GAGVSQSPSNKVTEKGKDVELRCDPISGHTALYWYRQSLGQGLEFLIYFQGNSAPDKSGLPSDRFSAERTGGSVSTLTIQRTQQEDSAVYLCASSLMAGFTREQYFGPGTRLTVT.

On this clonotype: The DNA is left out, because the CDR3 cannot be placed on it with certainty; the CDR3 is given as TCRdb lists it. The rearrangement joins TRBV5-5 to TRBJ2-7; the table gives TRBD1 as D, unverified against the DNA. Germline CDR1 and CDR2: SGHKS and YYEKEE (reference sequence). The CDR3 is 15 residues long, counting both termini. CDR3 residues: CASSFGPGRAYEQYV.

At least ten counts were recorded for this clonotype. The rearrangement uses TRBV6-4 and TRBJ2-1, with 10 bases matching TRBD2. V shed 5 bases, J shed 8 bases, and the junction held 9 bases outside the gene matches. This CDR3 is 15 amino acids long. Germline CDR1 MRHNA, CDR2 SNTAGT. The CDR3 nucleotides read TGTGCCAGCAGTCCCTCCCTAGCGGGAGTCTATGAGCAGTTCTTC. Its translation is CASSPSLAGVYEQFF.

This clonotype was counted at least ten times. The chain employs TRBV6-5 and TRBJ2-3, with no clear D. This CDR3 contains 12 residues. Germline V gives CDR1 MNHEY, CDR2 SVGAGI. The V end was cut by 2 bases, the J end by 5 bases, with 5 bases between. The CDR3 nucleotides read TGTGCCAGCAGTTACATGGGAGATACGCAGTATTTT. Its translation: CASSYMGDTQYF.

The CDR3, as DNA: TGTGCCAGCAGTTCCGGGACAGGGGGGGATACGCAGTATTTT. This sequence encodes CASSSGTGGDTQYF. The chain employs TRBV2 and TRBJ2-3; 11 bases align to TRBD1. The germline gives CDR1 SNHLY, CDR2 FYNNEI. The junction had 4 bases not matched to a gene; V was cut back by 5 bases and J by 6 bases. The CDR3 consists of 14 residues.